This T cell receptor beta chain was identified in a study of shared clonotypes between healthy human individuals. General study points: Tissue TCR repertoires likely differ from these blood-only repertoires. Estimated clonotype richness was generally higher in naive than memory subsets.

Concerning this clone: Its antigen is still unknown.

The CDR3 is 14 amino acids. CDR1 and CDR2 from the germline V gene are MDHEN and SYDVKM. The V and J ends lost 0 bases and 5 bases, in that order; junction bases with no gene match: 1. Once extracted for a subset, genomic DNA was divided evenly among several immunoSEQ plates. Method: immunoSEQ multiplex PCR; TCRdb's copy keeps in-frame clones and lacks some. The sample lists about 380,000 clones, 90% to 98% seen once, with about 0.32% in the top ten. Sequencing was performed on memory CD8+ T cells sorted from blood. Subset in this sample: CD45RO+ cells pooled with CCR7-negative TemRA cells. This receptor was obtained from a man aged 30-40 years in good health. V usage is TRBV28 and J usage is TRBJ1-3; 7 bases are shared with TRBD1. This CDR3 is CASSLWTGRNTIYF. CDR3 nucleotides: TGTGCCAGCAGTTTATGGACAGGGAGAAACACCATATATTTT.